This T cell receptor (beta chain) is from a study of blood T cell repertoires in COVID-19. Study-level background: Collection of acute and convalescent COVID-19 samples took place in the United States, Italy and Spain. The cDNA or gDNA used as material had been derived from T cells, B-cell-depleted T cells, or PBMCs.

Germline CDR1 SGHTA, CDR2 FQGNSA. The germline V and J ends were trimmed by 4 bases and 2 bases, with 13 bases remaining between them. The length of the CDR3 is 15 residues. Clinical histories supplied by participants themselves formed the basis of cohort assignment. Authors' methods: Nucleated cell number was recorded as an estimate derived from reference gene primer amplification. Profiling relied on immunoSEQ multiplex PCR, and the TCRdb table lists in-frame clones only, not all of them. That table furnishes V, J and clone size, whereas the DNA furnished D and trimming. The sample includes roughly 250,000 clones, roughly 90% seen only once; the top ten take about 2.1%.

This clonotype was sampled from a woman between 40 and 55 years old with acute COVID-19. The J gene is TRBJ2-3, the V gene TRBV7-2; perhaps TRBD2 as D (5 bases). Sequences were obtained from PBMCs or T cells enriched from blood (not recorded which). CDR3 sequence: CASSSRTRPTDTQYF. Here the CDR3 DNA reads TGTGCCAGCAGCTCCAGGACTCGTCCCACAGATACGCAGTATTTT.